The 19 T cell receptor beta chains listed next were all sequenced from one sample in a study of cytomegalovirus exposure and HLA in healthy donors (TCRdb year 2017). The library was prepared using the immunoSEQ multiplex PCR assay. A mixture of 60 forward primers for TCR Vbeta segments and 13 reverse primers for TCR Jbeta segments was used in the multiplex PCR. TCRdb obtained this table from immuneACCESS and retained in-frame rearrangements with V and J assigned. These tables miss some clones; where compared with another copy, unresolved V genes account for less than half of the shortfall, and the remainder is unexplained. Present in this sample are 200,000 to 250,000 clones, roughly 80% of which were seen just once. The ten largest clonotypes hold less than 3% of the sample. The sample was PBMCs. These receptors came from a woman in her thirties or forties in good health and CMV-seronegative.

The chain combines TRBV27 with TRBJ1-5; D possibly corresponds to TRBD1 (5 bases). Between the trimmed V and J ends, which lost 9 bases and 4 bases, there was a span of 13 bases. Looked up from germline, CDR1 is MNHEY and CDR2 is SMNVEV (reference sequence). The CDR3 length is 13 residues. The DNA of the CDR3 is TGTGCCAGTCGGGGGGAGGAAAATCAGCCCCAGCATTTT. This gives the protein CASRGEENQPQHF.

The chain is built from TRBV30 and TRBJ2-5; 8 bases fit TRBD1. The J call may be mistaken, given a closer DNA end match to TRBJ2-7. The germline V gene encodes CDR1 GTSNPN and CDR2 SVGIG (reference sequence). There are 13 residues in the CDR3. CDR3 amino acids: CAWSGGGGYEQYF. In DNA, the CDR3 is TGTGCCTGGTCAGGGGGCGGCGGCTACGAGCAGTACTTC.

For the CDR3, the DNA is TGTGCCAGCAACACGGGGCTAGCGGGAGGGCCGGCCAAAAACATTCAGTACTTC. Protein: CASNTGLAGGPAKNIQYF. The genes are TRBV28 and TRBJ2-4; 12 bases are shared with TRBD2. This CDR3 region has 18 residues. Germline CDR1 is MDHEN and CDR2 is SYDVKM. With V trimmed by 7 bases and J by 1 base, 11 bases remained unmatched.

The rearrangement uses TRBV7-2 and TRBJ1-1; possible D gene TRBD1, 5 bases. The V gene's germline CDR1 is SGHTA and CDR2 FQGNSA. V lost 1 base, J lost 5 bases, and 14 bases lay in between. The CDR3 consists of 15 residues. The CDR3: CASSLGPGRVTEAFF. The CDR3 coding sequence is TGTGCCAGCAGCTTAGGGCCAGGGAGGGTAACTGAAGCTTTCTTT.

The rearrangement joins TRBV5-1 to TRBJ1-2, with unresolved D. The ends were cut back, 0 bases at V and 4 bases at J, with 10 bases in the middle. CDR3 length: 14 amino acids. Germline CDR1 and CDR2: SGHRS and YFSETQ. CDR3 in DNA: TGCGCCAGCAGCTTGGTGGCAGGAACCTATGGCTACACCTTC. Protein product: CASSLVAGTYGYTF.

The genes are TRBV28 and TRBJ2-7; 9 bases agree with TRBD2. CDR3 length equals 16 residues. Germline assignment: CDR1 MDHEN and CDR2 SYDVKM. Trimming at V came to 5 bases and at J to 5 bases, leaving 13 bases not matched to a gene. The CDR3 bases are TGTGCCAGCAGTATCGCGTGGGGTAGCGGGAGTGACGAGCAGTACTTC. This translates into CASSIAWGSGSDEQYF. The full variable domain, rest sourced from reference TRBV28 and TRBJ2-7, is DVKVTQSSRYLVKRTGEKVFLECVQDMDHENMFWYRQDPGLGLRLIYFSYDVKMKEKGDIPEGYSVSREKKERFSLILESASTNQTSMYLCASSIAWGSGSDEQYFGPGTRLTVT.

V and J are TRBV27 and TRBJ2-7; D is unresolved. The CDR3 extends over 16 amino acids. Trimming pared 2 bases from V and 0 bases from J, leaving 14 bases between. The germline CDR1 and CDR2 sequences are MNHEY and SMNVEV (reference sequence). The chain's CDR3 is CASSLVGGGGSYEQYF. The CDR3 DNA is TGTGCCAGCAGTTTAGTCGGTGGTGGCGGCTCCTACGAGCAGTACTTC.

The chain uses TRBV9 and TRBJ1-1; D is unclear. CDR3 length: 15 residues. CDR1 is SGDLS and CDR2 is YYNGEE in the germline V gene. Trimming cost V 0 bases and J 7 bases, with 16 bases left between them. CDR3 bases: TGTGCCAGCAGCGTAGATTGGGCAGGCCGGGGTGAAGCTTTCTTT. Protein sequence: CASSVDWAGRGEAFF.

This chain joins TRBV9 and TRBJ2-7; possible D gene TRBD1, 9 bases. CDR1 is SGDLS, CDR2 YYNGEE, per germline. Between the trimmed V and J ends, which lost 0 bases and 4 bases, there was a span of 17 bases. CDR3 size: 16 residues. The CDR3 protein is CASSVDSGTGWYEQYF. CDR3 nucleotides: TGTGCCAGCAGCGTAGATAGCGGGACAGGGTGGTACGAGCAGTACTTC.

The genes are TRBV4-1 and TRBJ2-7, with D maybe TRBD1 (5 bases). The germline CDR1 and CDR2 sequences are MGHRA and YSYEKL. The CDR3 consists of 13 residues. Between the trimmed V and J ends, which lost 5 bases and 1 base, there was a span of 9 bases. The CDR3, as DNA: TGCGCCAGCAGCTTCCAGGGATCCTACGAGCAGTACTTC. Translating gives CASSFQGSYEQYF.

This rearrangement joins TRBV7-3 to TRBJ2-5; 7 bases line up with TRBD1. The trim removed 2 bases at V and 7 bases at J, leaving 10 bases unmatched. Germline CDR1 SGHTA, CDR2 FQGTGA. The CDR3 is 15 residues long. The CDR3 nucleotides are TGTGCCAGCAGCTTATCAAGCGCCCCAGGGGGGACCCAGTACTTC. It translates to CASSLSSAPGGTQYF.

The chain is built from TRBV4-2 and TRBJ2-3; TRBD2 agrees at 11 bases. The V segment lost 4 bases and the J segment 4 bases; nucleotides outside the gene matches: 4. The CDR3 is 15 amino acids. From germline, CDR1 is LGHNA and CDR2 YNFKEQ. CDR3 sequence: CASSLTSGKADTQYF. CDR3 nucleotide sequence: TGTGCCAGCAGCCTGACTAGCGGGAAAGCAGATACGCAGTATTTT.

The rearrangement joins TRBV2 to TRBJ1-3; D is unclear. Trimming removed 4 bases from V and 2 bases from J, with 12 bases in between. This CDR3 is 15 amino acids long. The V gene's germline CDR1 is SNHLY and CDR2 FYNNEI. CDR3 loop: CASSAMTFPGNTIYF. The CDR3 DNA reads as TGTGCCAGCAGTGCAATGACTTTTCCTGGAAACACCATATATTTT.

The chain employs TRBV30 and TRBJ2-1, with D possibly TRBD2 on 6 matching bases. Per germline, CDR1 GTSNPN and CDR2 SVGIG (reference sequence). This CDR3 has 15 residues. V lost 0 bases and J 4 bases, leaving 13 bases between the germline ends. CDR3 loop: CAWSVGGTHYNEQFF. The CDR3 region has the DNA TGTGCCTGGAGTGTAGGCGGGACGCATTACAATGAGCAGTTCTTC.

There are a few counts of this clone. This chain joins TRBV11-2 and TRBJ1-2, with 7 bases matching TRBD1. Germline CDR1 is SGHAT and CDR2 is FQNNGV. The V and J ends lost 5 bases and 3 bases, in that order; junction bases with no gene match: 3. This CDR3 spans 13 amino acids. In DNA, the CDR3 is TGTGCCAGCAGCCCAGGGACAGACTATGGCTACACCTTC. Protein product: CASSPGTDYGYTF.

This rearrangement joins TRBV10-2 to TRBJ1-1; D is ambiguous. Looked up from germline, CDR1 is WSHSY and CDR2 is SAAADI. There are 14 residues in the CDR3. Trimming stripped 0 bases from V and 1 base from J, with 6 bases between. CDR3 sequence: CASSESPGNTEAFF. The CDR3 region has the DNA TGCGCCAGCAGTGAGTCGCCAGGGAACACTGAAGCTTTCTTT.

The CDR3 region has the DNA TGTGCCAGTCGACAGGGGTGGATAGCTAACTATGGCTACACCTTC. Encoded protein: CASRQGWIANYGYTF. This sequence joins TRBV6-1 and TRBJ1-2, with 8 bases lining up with TRBD1. The ends lost 9 bases at V and 0 bases at J; junction bases unmatched: 9. CDR3 length: 15 amino acids. CDR1 is MNHNS, CDR2 SASEGT, per germline.

The rearrangement joins TRBV7-6 to TRBJ2-7; 9 bases line up with TRBD1. With V trimmed by 5 bases and J by 5 bases, 7 bases remained unmatched. The CDR3 contains 14 residues. The germline V gene encodes CDR1 SGHVS and CDR2 FNYEAQ. The CDR3 nucleotides read TGTGCCAGCAGCCCAAGGACAGGGGTTGACGAGCAGTACTTC. Its protein product is CASSPRTGVDEQYF. Filled out from reference TRBV7-6 and TRBJ2-7, the complete variable domain reads GAGVSQSPRYKVTKRGQDVALRCDPISGHVSLYWYRQALGQGPEFLTYFNYEAQQDKSGLPNDRFSAERPEGSISTLTIQRTEQRDSAMYRCASSPRTGVDEQYFGPGTRLTVT.

The chain links TRBV20-1 to TRBJ2-3, with D uncertain. Germline V gene data show CDR1 as DFQATT and CDR2 as SNEGSKA (reference sequence). The CDR3 length is 11 residues. The V gene lost 0 bases and the J gene lost 8 bases, with 6 bases spanning the gap. CDR3 residues: CSARDLTTQYF. The CDR3 nucleotides are TGCAGTGCTAGAGATCTAACTACGCAGTATTTT.